The 5 T cell receptor beta chains below were found in one sample sequenced in a study of blood T cell repertoires in COVID-19. The assay was immunoSEQ multiplex PCR, and TCRdb's table has in-frame clones only and misses some. Here the sample spans 350,000 to 450,000 clones, 85% to 90% being singletons. Sequences were obtained from peripheral blood. The receptor set was obtained from a human donor in a cohort sampled during active COVID-19.

The J gene is TRBJ2-1, the V gene TRBV24-1, with 7 bases aligning to TRBD1. Losses at the gene ends were 2 bases for V and 5 bases for J; bases not matched to a gene: 2. CDR1 is KGHDR and CDR2 is SFDVKD in the germline V gene. The CDR3 contains 14 residues. CDR3 residues: CATSDSGTDNEQFF. The CDR3 region has the DNA TGTGCCACCAGTGATTCCGGGACAGACAATGAGCAGTTCTTC.

J is TRBJ2-7 and V is TRBV6-1; 12 nucleotides line up with TRBD2. V trimming: 5 bases; J trimming: 3 bases; junction bases outside the gene matches: 5. The V gene's germline CDR1 is MNHNS and CDR2 SASEGT. This CDR3 region has 15 residues. In nucleotides, the CDR3 is TGTGCCAGCAGTCAGCCTAGCGGGGGGGGCTACGAGCAGTACTTC. Amino acid sequence: CASSQPSGGGYEQYF.

The gene calls are TRBV5-4 and TRBJ2-1; perhaps TRBD2 as D (6 bases). V was trimmed by 0 bases and J by 8 bases, leaving 9 bases between them. The CDR3 extends over 13 amino acids. Germline V gives CDR1 SGHNT, CDR2 YYREEE (reference sequence). The CDR3 nucleotides read TGTGCCAGCAGCTTGGGCGGGACTGATGAGCAGTTCTTC. This gives the protein CASSLGGTDEQFF.

The rearrangement uses TRBV7-9 and TRBJ2-3, with 9 bases identical to TRBD1. V lost 3 bases and J lost 4; bases outside the gene matches: 8. There are 16 residues in the CDR3. Per the germline V gene, CDR1 is SEHNR and CDR2 is FQNEAQ (reference sequence). This CDR3 reads CASSFGATGGADTQYF. The CDR3 DNA follows: TGTGCCAGCAGCTTCGGAGCGACAGGGGGTGCAGATACGCAGTATTTT.

This clone was detected only a few times. The chain couples TRBV19 to TRBJ2-2; 8 positions agree with TRBD1. CDR3 length: 16 amino acids. V was clipped by 5 bases and J by 6 bases; unmatched bases: 11. Germline V gene lookup returns CDR1 LNHDA and CDR2 SQIVND (reference sequence). CDR3 region: CASSPDRGRPSGELFF. In DNA, the CDR3 is TGTGCCAGTAGTCCTGACAGGGGACGACCCTCCGGGGAGCTGTTTTTT.